This T cell receptor (beta chain) was documented in a study of beta chain features in type 1 diabetes. Comments on this clone: Its antigen is unidentified.

General study findings and limits: Across all four CD4+ subsets, people with type 1 diabetes showed modestly shorter TCRB CDR3s.

All of the isolated RNA was reverse transcribed, so expressed TCRB transcripts were sequenced. It was found that naive, central memory and regulatory T cell samples averaged about 3.57 million reads. Clones were read by immunoSEQ multiplex PCR, and TCRdb kept only the in-frame ones, dropping some. Found here are a few hundred thousand clones, 8.5% to 10% of them singletons; the top ten hold about 0.64%. Germline CDR1 and CDR2: SGHRS and YFSETQ. The CDR3 sequence is 15 residues long. With 3 bases clipped from V and 4 bases from J, the junction kept 3 bases outside the gene matches. The V call is TRBV5-1, the J call TRBJ2-2, with 10 positions matching TRBD1. Source material: central memory CD4+ T cells from blood. This receptor was identified in a man aged 30 to 39 with type 1 diabetes. CDR3 loop: CASSSRTGGTGELFF. The CDR3 DNA reads as TGCGCCAGCAGCTCTCGGACAGGGGGCACCGGGGAGCTGTTTTTT.